Listed below are T cell receptor beta chains from one sample, sequenced in a study of T-cell reconstitution after alpha-beta-depleted transplantation in children. A single record per CDR3 protein comes from TCRdb applying MiXCR to the PCR reads. The data contain roughly 300,000 distinct CDR3 sequences, around a tenth of them singletons. The starting material was peripheral blood, obtained 180 days after TCRalphabeta/CD19-depleted stem cell transplant. The origin of the receptors is a male patient aged 2-10 years who had a stem cell transplant for chronic granulomatous disease, so the T cells may come from the graft donor. CDR3s leave out the opening cysteine and the closing phenylalanine or tryptophan. Each record gives: D gene, V gene, CDR3 length, clone size, J gene, CDR3 protein. D genes are given only for firm matches. Clone sizes are given selectively: once, few, many, or a class where the clone is expanded.

>-|TRBV7-8|13|many|TRBJ1-5
ASSPRDRHNQPQH
>-|TRBV28|8|many|TRBJ1-5
ASSSGPQH
>-|TRBV12-5|14|many|TRBJ2-7
ASGSRQGLGWRGQY
>TRBD2|TRBV10-3|14|many|TRBJ2-5
AISEPASGFQETQY
>-|TRBV9|14|many|TRBJ2-1
ASSVGGGGHGNEQF
>TRBD2|TRBV5-1|15|many|TRBJ2-3
ASSRSIGGRGSDTQY
>-|TRBV7-9|13|many|TRBJ2-3
ASSSRGPSVGTQY
>-|TRBV6-6|9|many|TRBJ2-7
ASGPDYEQY
>TRBD2|TRBV5-1|11|many|TRBJ2-7
ASRVSGSYEQY
>-|TRBV20-1|13|many|TRBJ2-1
SASGSLETYNEQF
>-|TRBV7-9|12|many|TRBJ2-7
ASSSPLDLYEQY
>-|TRBV6-1|14|-|TRBJ2-7
ASSEALRRMAYEQY
>TRBD2|TRBV6-1|13|few|TRBJ2-1
ASSEGGGTPNEQF
>TRBD2|TRBV7-2|13|few|TRBJ2-1
ASSLESGGYNEQF
>-|TRBV5-1|12|many|TRBJ2-5
ASSPDRLQETQY
>-|TRBV2|10|-|TRBJ2-1
ASKGSYNEQF
>TRBD2|TRBV7-3|13|many|TRBJ2-7
ASSLAAGFSYEQY
>TRBD2|TRBV10-3|15|many|TRBJ2-3
AISDILAGGPSDTQY
>-|TRBV29-1|10|many|TRBJ2-5
SAGKIQETQY
>TRBD2|TRBV7-3|10|many|TRBJ2-1
ASSLGRAEQF
>-|TRBV5-5|14|many|TRBJ1-1
ASTPRQGRENTEAF
>-|TRBV12-3/TRBV12-4|13|many|TRBJ2-3
ASSFTGIPGNTQY
>-|TRBV29-1|11|many|TRBJ1-5
SVGGGNNQPQH
>TRBD2|TRBV12-3/TRBV12-4|14|many|TRBJ2-7
ASSSLILAGGREQY
>TRBD2|TRBV15|15|many|TRBJ2-5
ATSRDVLAGDQETQY
>-|TRBV3-1|13|many|TRBJ2-1
ASSQRSSSYNEQF
>-|TRBV10-3|11|many|TRBJ2-5
AINRAYAETQY
>TRBD1|TRBV19|13|few|TRBJ2-7
ASSPRGTGGAEQY
>-|TRBV7-8|13|few|TRBJ2-3
ASSTRSALTDTQY
>-|TRBV12-3/TRBV12-4|12|many|TRBJ1-2
ASTRGQPNYGYT
>-|TRBV27|12|many|TRBJ2-3
ASSFWRGSDTQY
>-|TRBV12-3/TRBV12-4|14|many|TRBJ2-7
ASSPFRRGALYEQY
>-|TRBV7-9|15|many|TRBJ1-6
ASSLGGDWSYNSPLH
>-|TRBV5-1|10|many|TRBJ1-1
ASKMQHTEAF
>-|TRBV18|13|few|TRBJ2-1
ASSPPLALNNEQF
>TRBD1|TRBV6-7|19|many|TRBJ2-1
ASSLETGVVRSRGRLNEQF
>TRBD2|TRBV5-5|16|many|TRBJ2-1
ASSAGGPLGEPYNEQF
>TRBD2|TRBV29-1|12|many|TRBJ2-5
SVGASGRGETQY
>TRBD2|TRBV3-1|13|few|TRBJ2-7
ASSYGLALSYEQY
>-|TRBV7-2|13|few|TRBJ2-1
ASSLVEGPYNEQF
>TRBD2|TRBV7-6|13|many|TRBJ2-7
ASSLTSGGRYEQY
>TRBD1|TRBV28|13|many|TRBJ2-6
ASSRTGAGANVLT
>TRBD2|TRBV7-2|11|many|TRBJ2-2
ASSWGGTGELF
>TRBD1|TRBV5-1|14|many|TRBJ1-6
ASSRDTGGNNSPLH
>-|TRBV5-1|10|many|TRBJ2-2
ASAGNTGELF
>-|TRBV29-1|13|many|TRBJ2-3
SVAEPSIFANTQY
>-|TRBV24-1|9|many|TRBJ2-4
ATRPGGIQY
>-|TRBV11-1|12|few|TRBJ2-2
ASTNPSGTGELF
>-|TRBV5-1|13|many|TRBJ2-1
ASSSEPHSYNEQF
>TRBD1|TRBV6-5|14|many|TRBJ1-2
ASSYFAGQGEKGYT
>TRBD1|TRBV9|13|many|TRBJ1-2
ASSIEGATNYGYT
>TRBD2|TRBV20-1|14|medium-sized|TRBJ2-1
SASPSGLAYYNEQF
>-|TRBV3-1|16|many|TRBJ2-2
ASSQESWDTANTGELF
>-|TRBV27|15|many|TRBJ2-7
ASSSHQVGQRIYEQY
>-|TRBV29-1|11|many|TRBJ2-1
SVERGRVNEQF
>TRBD1|TRBV28|14|many|TRBJ2-7
ASSSSTGVLTYEQY
>TRBD1|TRBV20-1|12|many|TRBJ2-7
SAREQGGAYEQY